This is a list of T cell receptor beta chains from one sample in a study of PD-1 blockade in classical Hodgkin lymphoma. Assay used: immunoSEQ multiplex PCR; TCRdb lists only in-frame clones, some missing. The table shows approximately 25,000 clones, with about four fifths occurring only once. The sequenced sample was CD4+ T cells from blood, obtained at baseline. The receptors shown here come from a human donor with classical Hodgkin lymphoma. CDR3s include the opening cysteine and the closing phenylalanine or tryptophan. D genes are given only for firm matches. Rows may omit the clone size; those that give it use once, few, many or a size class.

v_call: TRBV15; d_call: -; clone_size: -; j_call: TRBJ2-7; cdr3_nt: TGTGCCACCAGCAGAGAGAAATGGGTCTACGAGCAGTACTTC; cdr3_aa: CATSREKWVYEQYF
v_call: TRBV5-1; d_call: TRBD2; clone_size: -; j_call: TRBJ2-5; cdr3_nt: TGCGCCAGCAGCCTGACACGGACTAGCTGGGAGACCCAGTACTTC; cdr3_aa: CASSLTRTSWETQYF
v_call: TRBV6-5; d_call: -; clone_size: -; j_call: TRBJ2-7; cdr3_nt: TGTGCCAGCAGTTACCTCTACGAGCAGTACTTC; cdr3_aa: CASSYLYEQYF
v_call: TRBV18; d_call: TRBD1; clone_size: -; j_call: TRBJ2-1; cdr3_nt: TGTGCCAGCTCATCCGGACAGGGGCGCGTAAATGAGCAGTTCTTC; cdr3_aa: CASSSGQGRVNEQFF
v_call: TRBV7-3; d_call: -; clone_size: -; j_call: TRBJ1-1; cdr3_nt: TGTGCCAGCAGCTTAAACCACCGGGCAGTGAACACTGAAGCTTTCTTT; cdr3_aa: CASSLNHRAVNTEAFF
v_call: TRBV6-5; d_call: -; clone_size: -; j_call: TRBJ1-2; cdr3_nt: TGTGCCAGCAGTTACTCGGAACAGGGTAACTATGGCTACACCTTC; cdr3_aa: CASSYSEQGNYGYTF
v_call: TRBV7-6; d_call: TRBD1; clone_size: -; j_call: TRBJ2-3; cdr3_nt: TGTGCCAGCAGCCCTAGACAGGGGTCAGATACGCAGTATTTT; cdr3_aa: CASSPRQGSDTQYF
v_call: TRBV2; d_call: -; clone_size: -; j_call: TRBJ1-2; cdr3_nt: TGTGCCAGCAGGTACGCCGGGACTGGGGAGCATGGCTACACCTTC; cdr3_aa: CASRYAGTGEHGYTF
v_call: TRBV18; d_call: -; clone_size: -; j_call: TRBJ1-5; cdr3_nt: TGTGCCAGCTCACCGGGGGAAGATCAGCCCCAGCATTTT; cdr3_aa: CASSPGEDQPQHF
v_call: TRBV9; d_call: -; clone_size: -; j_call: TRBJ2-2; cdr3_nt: TGTGCCAGCAGCGTGGGGTGGATCCCCGGGACCGGGGAGCTGTTTTTT; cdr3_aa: CASSVGWIPGTGELFF
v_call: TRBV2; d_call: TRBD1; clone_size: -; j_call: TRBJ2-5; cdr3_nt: TGTGCCAGCAGTGAATGGACAGGGGAAAAGACCCAGTACTTC; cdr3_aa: CASSEWTGEKTQYF
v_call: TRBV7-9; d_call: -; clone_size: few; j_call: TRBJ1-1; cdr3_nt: TGTGCCACCGGCTCGAACACTGAAGCTTTCTTT; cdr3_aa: CATGSNTEAFF
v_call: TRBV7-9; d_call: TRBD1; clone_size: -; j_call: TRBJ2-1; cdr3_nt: TGTGCCAGCAGCTCCGGACAGGGCGGTTGGAATGAGCAGTTCTTC; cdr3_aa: CASSSGQGGWNEQFF
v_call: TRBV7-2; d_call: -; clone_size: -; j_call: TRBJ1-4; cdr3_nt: TGTGCCAGCAGCCCTGTGGGGGGAGACGAAAAACTGTTTTTT; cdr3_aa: CASSPVGGDEKLFF
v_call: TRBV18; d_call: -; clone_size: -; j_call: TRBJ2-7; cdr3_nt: TGTGCCAGCTCACCGGGACAAGGGTACTCCTACGAGCAGTACTTC; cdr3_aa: CASSPGQGYSYEQYF
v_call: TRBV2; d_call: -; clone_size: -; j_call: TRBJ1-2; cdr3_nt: TGTGCCAGCACGGAGCCCTATGGCTACACCTTC; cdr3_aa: CASTEPYGYTF
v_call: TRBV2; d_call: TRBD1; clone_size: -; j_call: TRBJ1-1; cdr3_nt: TGTGCCAGCAGTGGACAGGGAGGAGATACTGAAGCTTTCTTT; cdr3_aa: CASSGQGGDTEAFF
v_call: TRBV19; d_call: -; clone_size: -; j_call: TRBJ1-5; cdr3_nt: TGTGCCAGTAGTATAACTCGTCAGCCCCAGCATTTT; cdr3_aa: CASSITRQPQHF
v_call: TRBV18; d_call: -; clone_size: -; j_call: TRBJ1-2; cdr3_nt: TGTGCCAGCTCACCAGACCCGACAGGCCATCTCTATGGCTACACCTTC; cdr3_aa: CASSPDPTGHLYGYTF
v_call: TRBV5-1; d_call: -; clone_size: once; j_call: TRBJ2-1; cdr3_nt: TGCGCCAGCAGCTTGGGTCATCCGGGGGCTGACAATGAGCAGTTCTTC; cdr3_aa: CASSLGHPGADNEQFF
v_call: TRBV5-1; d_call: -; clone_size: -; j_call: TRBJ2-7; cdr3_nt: TGCGCCAGCAAGCTGTTACAGGCGGCAAGCTACGAGCAGTACTTC; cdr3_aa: CASKLLQAASYEQYF
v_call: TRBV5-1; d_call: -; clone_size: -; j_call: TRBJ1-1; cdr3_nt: TGCGCCAGCAGCTCCAGGGTCGGGGGTGTGGGGACTGAAGCTTTCTTT; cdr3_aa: CASSSRVGGVGTEAFF
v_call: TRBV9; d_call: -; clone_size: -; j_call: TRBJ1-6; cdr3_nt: TGTGCCAGCAGCGCTCAGGGAGGGGATTCACCCCTCCACTTT; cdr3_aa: CASSAQGGDSPLHF
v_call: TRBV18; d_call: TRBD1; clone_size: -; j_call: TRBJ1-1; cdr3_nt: TGTGCCAGCTCATCCCGGGACAGGAACACTGAAGCTTTCTTT; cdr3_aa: CASSSRDRNTEAFF
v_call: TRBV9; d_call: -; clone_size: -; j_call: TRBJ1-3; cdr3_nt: TGTGCCAGCAGCCCGTGGGACATCTCTGGAAACACCATATATTTT; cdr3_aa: CASSPWDISGNTIYF
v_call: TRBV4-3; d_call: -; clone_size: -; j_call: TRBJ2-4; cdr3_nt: TGCGCCAGCAGCCAAGATGTAGGATTTGGGAACATTCAGTACTTC; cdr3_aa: CASSQDVGFGNIQYF
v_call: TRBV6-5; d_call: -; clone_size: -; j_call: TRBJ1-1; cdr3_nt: TGTGCCAGCAGTTACGGGGACACTGAAGCTTTCTTT; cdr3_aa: CASSYGDTEAFF
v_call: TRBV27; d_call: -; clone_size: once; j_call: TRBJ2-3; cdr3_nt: TGTGCCAGCACAAAGGCGGACACAGATACGCAGTATTTT; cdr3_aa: CASTKADTDTQYF
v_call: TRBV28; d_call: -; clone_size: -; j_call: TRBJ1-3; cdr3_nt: TGTGCCAGCAGCTCCGACAGTTTATGGAGCTCTGGAAACACCATATATTTT; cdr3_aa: CASSSDSLWSSGNTIYF
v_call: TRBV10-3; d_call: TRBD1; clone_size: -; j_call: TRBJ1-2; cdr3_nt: TGTGCCATCAATAGGGACAGCAAGGATGGCTACACCTTC; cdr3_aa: CAINRDSKDGYTF
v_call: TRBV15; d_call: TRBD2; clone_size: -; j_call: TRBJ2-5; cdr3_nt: TGTGCCACCAGCAGGGGACTAGCGGGGGGGCAAGAGACCCAGTACTTC; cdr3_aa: CATSRGLAGGQETQYF
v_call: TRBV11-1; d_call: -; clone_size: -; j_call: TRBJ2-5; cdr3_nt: TGTGCCAGCAGCTTAGTGCTGGAAGAGACCCAGTACTTC; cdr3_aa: CASSLVLEETQYF
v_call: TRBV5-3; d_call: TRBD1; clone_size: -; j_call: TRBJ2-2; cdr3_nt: TGTGCCAGAAGCCCCCCCCGACAGGGCAACACCGGGGAGCTGTTTTTT; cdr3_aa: CARSPPRQGNTGELFF
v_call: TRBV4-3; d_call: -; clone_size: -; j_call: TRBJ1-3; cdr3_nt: TGCGCCAGCAGCCAGCAACCCGGGGTCACCATATATTTT; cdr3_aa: CASSQQPGVTIYF
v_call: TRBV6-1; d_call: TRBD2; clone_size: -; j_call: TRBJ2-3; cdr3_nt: TGTGCCAGCAGTGCCTTTTTCCGGGGGGGCAGGAGTGCAGATACGCAGTATTTT; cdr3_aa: CASSAFFRGGRSADTQYF
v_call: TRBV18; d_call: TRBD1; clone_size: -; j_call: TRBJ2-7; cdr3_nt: TGTGCCAGCTCACCAGGACAGGGGGCTAACTACGAGCAGTACTTC; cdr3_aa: CASSPGQGANYEQYF
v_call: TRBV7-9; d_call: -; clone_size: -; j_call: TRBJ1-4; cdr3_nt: TGTGCCAGCATACCACAGGGTCCTAATGAAAAACTGTTTTTT; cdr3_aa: CASIPQGPNEKLFF
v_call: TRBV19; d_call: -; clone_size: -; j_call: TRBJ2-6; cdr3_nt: TGTGCCAGTACGGCTGCCCCCCTCTCTGGGGCCAACGTCCTGACTTTC; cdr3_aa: CASTAAPLSGANVLTF
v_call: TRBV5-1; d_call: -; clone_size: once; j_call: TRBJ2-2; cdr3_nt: TGCGCCAGCATCGAGGCCGGGGAGCTGTTTTTT; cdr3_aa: CASIEAGELFF
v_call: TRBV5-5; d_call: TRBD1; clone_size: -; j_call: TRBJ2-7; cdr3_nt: TGTGCCAGCAGCCAGACGGGACAGGGGAACGGCGAGCAGTACTTC; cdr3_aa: CASSQTGQGNGEQYF
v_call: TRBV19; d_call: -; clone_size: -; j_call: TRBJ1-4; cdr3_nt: TGTGCCAGTAGTACAAGGGGAGTTGATAATAATGAAAAACTGTTTTTT; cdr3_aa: CASSTRGVDNNEKLFF
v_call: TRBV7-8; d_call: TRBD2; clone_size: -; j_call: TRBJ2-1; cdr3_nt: TGTGCCAGCAGCCCGAGTTGGCTAGCGGGGCAAAATGAGCAGTTCTTC; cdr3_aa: CASSPSWLAGQNEQFF
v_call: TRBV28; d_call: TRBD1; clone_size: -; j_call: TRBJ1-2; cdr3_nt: TGTGCCAGCAGTATCACAGGGGCGGGTGGCTACACCTTC; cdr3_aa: CASSITGAGGYTF
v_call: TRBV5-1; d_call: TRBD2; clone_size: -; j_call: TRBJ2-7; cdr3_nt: TGCGCCAGCAGCTTGGGTAGCGGGGCCTACGAGCAGTACTTC; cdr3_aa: CASSLGSGAYEQYF
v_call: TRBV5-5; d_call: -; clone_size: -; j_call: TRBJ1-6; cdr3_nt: TGTGCCAGCAGCTTGGACGGAAGCGCCACGGTGGCCCTCCACTTT; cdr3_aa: CASSLDGSATVALHF
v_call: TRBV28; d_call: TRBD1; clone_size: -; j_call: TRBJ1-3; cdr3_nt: TGTGCCAGCAGAACAGGGACAGCTGGAAACACCATATATTTT; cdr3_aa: CASRTGTAGNTIYF
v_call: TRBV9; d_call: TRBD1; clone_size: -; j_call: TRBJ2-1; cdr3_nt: TGTGCCAGCAGCCGACGACAGGGTCCCTACAATGAGCAGTTCTTC; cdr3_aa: CASSRRQGPYNEQFF
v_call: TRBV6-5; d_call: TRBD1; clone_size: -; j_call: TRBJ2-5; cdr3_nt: TGTGCCAGCAGTTACCTTCACTCACAGGGGGAGACCCAGTACTTC; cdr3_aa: CASSYLHSQGETQYF
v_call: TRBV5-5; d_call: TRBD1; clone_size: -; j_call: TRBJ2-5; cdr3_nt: TGTGCCAGCAGCTTCGGACAGGCCCAAGAGACCCAGTACTTC; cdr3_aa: CASSFGQAQETQYF
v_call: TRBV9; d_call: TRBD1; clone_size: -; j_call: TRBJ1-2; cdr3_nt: TGTGCCAGCAGCGTAGGTGGGACAGCCTATAACTATGGCTACACCTTC; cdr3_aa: CASSVGGTAYNYGYTF
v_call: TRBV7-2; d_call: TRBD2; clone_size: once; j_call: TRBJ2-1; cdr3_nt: TGTGCCAGCAGCTTAGGGAGCGCGGGGGGGAGCTCCTACAATGAGCAGTTCTTC; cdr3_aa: CASSLGSAGGSSYNEQFF
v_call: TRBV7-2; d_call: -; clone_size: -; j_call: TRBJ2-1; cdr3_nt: TGTGCCAGCAGCCTAGGGCCTGGATTACAATACGAGCAGTTCTTC; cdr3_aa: CASSLGPGLQYEQFF